This T cell receptor beta chain was identified during a study of blood T cell repertoires in COVID-19. Study context: Sites across the United States, Italy and Spain contributed samples from acute and convalescent COVID-19. Sample material is recorded as cDNA or gDNA derived from T cells, B-cell-depleted T cells, or PBMCs.

This clone was observed once. Original methodology: Researchers report that nucleated cell counts were estimated from reference gene primer amplification. Measured with immunoSEQ multiplex PCR; TCRdb has only the in-frame clones, and not every one. The D gene and trimming were derived from the DNA, and the V and J assignments and clone size from that table. The data hold about 230,000 clones, with about 83% observed a single time. The sequencing input was peripheral blood. The clonotype originates from an elderly man with acute or convalescent COVID-19.

In nucleotides, the CDR3 is TGTGCCAGCAGCGACAGACCCTACGAGCAGTACTTC. Encoded protein: CASSDRPYEQYF. The chain carries TRBV3-1 (or the pseudogene TRBV3-2) and TRBJ2-7, with D possibly being TRBD1 (5 bases). Germline CDR1 LGHDT, CDR2 YNNKEL (reference sequence). V lost 5 bases, J lost 2 bases, and 7 bases lay in between. This CDR3 contains 12 residues.